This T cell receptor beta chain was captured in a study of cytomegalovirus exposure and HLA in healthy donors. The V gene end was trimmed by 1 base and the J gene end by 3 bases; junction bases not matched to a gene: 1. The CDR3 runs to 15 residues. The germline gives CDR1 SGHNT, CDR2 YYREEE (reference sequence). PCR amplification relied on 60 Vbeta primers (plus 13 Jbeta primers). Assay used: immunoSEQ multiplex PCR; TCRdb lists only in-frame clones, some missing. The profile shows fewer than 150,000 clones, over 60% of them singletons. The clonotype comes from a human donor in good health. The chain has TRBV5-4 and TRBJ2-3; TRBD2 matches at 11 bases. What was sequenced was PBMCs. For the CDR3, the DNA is TGTGCCAGCAGCTTGACTAGCGGGAGAACAGATACGCAGTATTTT. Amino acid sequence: CASSLTSGRTDTQYF.